Following are 2 T cell receptor beta chains from one sample sequenced in a study of T cell repertoires in ileal Crohn's disease. Regarding time point: neoterminal ileum biopsy at postoperative endoscopy, about 6 months after surgery. Sequencing used immunoSEQ multiplex PCR; TCRdb keeps in-frame clones, though not all of them. The sample has some 9,200 clones, about 80% seen once; the top ten hold around 20%. The specimen sequenced was ileal tissue. These receptors all stem from an adult with Crohn's disease.

This chain links TRBV5-4 with TRBJ2-4; weak D call: TRBD2 (5 bases). This CDR3 contains 14 residues. The V and J ends lost 5 bases and 9 bases respectively, with 18 bases between them. Germline assignment: CDR1 SGHNT and CDR2 YYREEE (reference sequence). The CDR3 DNA is TGTGCCAGCAGTTTGAGGCGAGGGAAGGTCATTCAGTACTTC. This encodes CASSLRRGKVIQYF.

The genes are TRBV5-4 and TRBJ1-2; D remains ambiguous. V was cut by 4 bases and J by 4 bases, with 14 bases left in between. The CDR3 runs to 14 residues. Germline loops: CDR1 SGHNT, CDR2 YYREEE (reference sequence). CDR3 residues: CASSRPQALYGYTF. In DNA, the CDR3 is TGTGCCAGCAGCCGACCCCAGGCCCTCTATGGCTACACCTTC.